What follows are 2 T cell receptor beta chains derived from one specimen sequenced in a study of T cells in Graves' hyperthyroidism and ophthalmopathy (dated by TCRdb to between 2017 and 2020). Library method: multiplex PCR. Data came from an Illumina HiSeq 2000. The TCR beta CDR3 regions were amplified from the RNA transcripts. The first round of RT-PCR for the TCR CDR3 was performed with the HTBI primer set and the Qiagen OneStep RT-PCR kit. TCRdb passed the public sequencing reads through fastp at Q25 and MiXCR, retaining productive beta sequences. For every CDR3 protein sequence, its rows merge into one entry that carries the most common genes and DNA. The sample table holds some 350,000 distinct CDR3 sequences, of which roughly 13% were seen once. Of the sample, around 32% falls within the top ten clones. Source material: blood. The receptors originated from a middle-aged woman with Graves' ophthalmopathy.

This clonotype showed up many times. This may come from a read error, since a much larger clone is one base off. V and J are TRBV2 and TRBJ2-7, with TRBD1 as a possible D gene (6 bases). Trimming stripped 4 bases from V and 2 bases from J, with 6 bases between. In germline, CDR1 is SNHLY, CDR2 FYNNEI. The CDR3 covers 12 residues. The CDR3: CASSGDTYEQYF. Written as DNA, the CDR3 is TGTGCCAGCAGTGGGGACACCTACGAGCAGTACTTC.

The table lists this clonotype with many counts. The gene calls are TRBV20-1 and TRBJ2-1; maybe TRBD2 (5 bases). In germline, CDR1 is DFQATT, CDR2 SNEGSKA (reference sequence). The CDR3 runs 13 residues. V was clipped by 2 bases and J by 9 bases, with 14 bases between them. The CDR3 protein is CSARFSAHSEQFF. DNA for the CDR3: TGCAGTGCTAGATTTAGCGCCCATAGTGAGCAGTTCTTC.